This T cell receptor beta chain comes out of a study of CD8+CD57+ T cells in acquired aplastic anemia. Patients who underwent sequencing had shown CD8+CD57+ cell expansion by flow cytometry. Genomic DNA, serving as template, underwent TCR beta VDJ and CDR3 profiling. A single record per CDR3 protein comes from TCRdb applying MiXCR to the reads. Here the sample spans around 150,000 distinct CDR3 sequences, 45% to 55% being singletons. CDR3 length: 13 amino acids. Germline loops: CDR1 KGHDR, CDR2 SFDVKD. Trimming stripped 4 bases from V and 7 bases from J, with 10 bases between. The sequence was collected from a human donor with aplastic anemia. The V and J genes are TRBV24-1 and TRBJ2-1; the D is unclear. Sequencing was carried out using sorted CD4+, CD8+, or CD8+CD57+ T cells (not recorded which) from PBMCs. This CDR3 is CATSDALRNEQFF. In DNA form, the CDR3 reads TGTGCCACCAGTGACGCCCTGAGGAATGAGCAGTTCTTC.